Each of the 25 T cell receptor beta chains below was sequenced from the same sample in a study of cytomegalovirus exposure and HLA in healthy donors. Clones were sequenced by immunoSEQ multiplex PCR, and TCRdb holds only the in-frame ones, with some missing. The sample consists of more than 150,000 clones, 80% to 85% of them appearing once. Sequences were obtained from PBMCs. These receptors originate from a young woman in good health and CMV-seropositive.

Worth noting for this clone: A junction end diverges from the germline sequence, so it may reflect a read error. This rearrangement joins TRBV14 to TRBJ1-2; D not resolved. Germline values: CDR1 SGHDN, CDR2 FVKESK. The CDR3 runs to 16 residues. The CDR3 nucleotides are TGTGCCAGCAGCCAAGATCTGGTTTGGCAGGTCCCATCTCTTGCCTTC. This translates into CASSQDLVWQVPSLAF.

The chain joins TRBV5-1 to TRBJ1-3; D not certain. Germline V lookup: CDR1 SGHRS, CDR2 YFSETQ. This CDR3 has 14 amino acids. The V end was cut by 5 bases, the J end by 2 bases, with 11 bases between. The CDR3 region is CASSEGLTGNTIYF. As DNA, the CDR3 is TGCGCCAGCAGTGAGGGCTTAACTGGAAACACCATATATTTT.

The chain employs TRBV5-4 and TRBJ1-3; tentatively, D is TRBD1 (6 bases). The V end was cut by 7 bases, the J end by 1 base, with 9 bases between. CDR3 size: 13 residues. Per germline, CDR1 SGHNT and CDR2 YYREEE (reference sequence). This chain's CDR3 is CASGGASGNTIYF. The CDR3 bases are TGTGCCAGCGGGGGGGCGTCTGGAAACACCATATATTTT.

By sample fraction, this clone is medium-sized. The chain has TRBV6-4 and TRBJ2-1, with 11 bases aligning to TRBD2. In germline, CDR1 is MRHNA, CDR2 SNTAGT. The CDR3 totals 14 residues. The V segment lost 2 bases and the J segment 6 bases; nucleotides outside the gene matches: 0. CDR3 residues: CASSDGLAGNEQFF. The DNA of the CDR3 is TGTGCCAGCAGTGACGGACTAGCGGGCAATGAGCAGTTCTTC.

The chain combines TRBV9 with TRBJ2-1; a possible D gene is TRBD1 (6 bases). V gave up 4 bases and J gave up 7 bases, with 18 bases separating them. The length of the CDR3 is 15 residues. The germline V gene encodes CDR1 SGDLS and CDR2 YYNGEE. The CDR3 DNA sequence: TGTGCCAGCAGCACCCAGGGGCTCTTATGGAATGAGCAGTTCTTC. Encoded protein: CASSTQGLLWNEQFF.

This sequence joins TRBV12-2 and TRBJ1-4; the table's D call, TRBD1, was not checked against the DNA. TRBV12-2 is classified as a pseudogene. The CDR3 is 16 residues long. The CDR3 nucleotides read TGTGCAAGTCGCTCACCTTCAGGGGGAACTAATGAAAAACTGTTTTTT. Encoded protein: CASRSPSGGTNEKLFF.

This rearrangement joins TRBV6-5 to TRBJ1-1; 8 bases align to TRBD1. V was clipped by 3 bases and J by 1 base; unmatched bases: 7. The CDR3 contains 16 residues. CDR1 is MNHEY and CDR2 is SVGAGI in the germline V gene. The CDR3: CASSYQGAPGNTEAFF. CDR3 coding DNA: TGTGCCAGCAGTTATCAGGGGGCGCCGGGGAACACTGAAGCTTTCTTT.

The chain has TRBV6-5 and TRBJ2-5, with D maybe TRBD1 (5 bases). This CDR3 is 14 amino acids long. Germline V gene lookup returns CDR1 MNHEY and CDR2 SVGAGI. V lost 6 bases to trimming and J lost 1 base, with 12 bases between them. The CDR3: CASRPGPFQETQYF. For the CDR3, the DNA is TGTGCCAGCAGACCAGGGCCCTTCCAAGAGACCCAGTACTTC.

The rearrangement joins TRBV5-1 to TRBJ1-4, with 9 bases lining up with TRBD1. Germline V gene lookup returns CDR1 SGHRS and CDR2 YFSETQ. J was trimmed by 8 bases and V by 4 bases; bases with no gene match: 6. The CDR3 runs to 14 residues. CDR3: CASSPTTGGEKLFF. DNA of the CDR3: TGCGCCAGCAGCCCAACGACAGGGGGAGAAAAACTGTTTTTT.

V and J are TRBV10-3 and TRBJ2-2, with TRBD2 as a possible D gene (6 bases). The CDR3 covers 16 residues. Germline CDR1 ENHRY, CDR2 SYGVKD. Trimming shortened V by 2 bases and J by 0 bases, and 10 bases separated the two germline ends. Here the CDR3 reads CAISEGWEANTGELFF. CDR3 nucleotide sequence: TGTGCCATCAGTGAGGGGTGGGAGGCGAACACCGGGGAGCTGTTTTTT.

This chain connects TRBV29-1 to TRBJ2-3; 8 nucleotides match TRBD2. Germline assignment: CDR1 SQVTM and CDR2 ANQGSEA. The V gene end was trimmed by 3 bases and the J gene end by 0 bases; junction bases not matched to a gene: 5. The CDR3 has 15 residues. DNA of the CDR3: TGCAGCGTTGAGGCTCGGGGGGGCAGCACAGATACGCAGTATTTT. Its protein is CSVEARGGSTDTQYF.

This chain joins TRBV19 and TRBJ2-4; 10 bases fit TRBD2. The J segment lost 8 bases and the V segment lost 5 bases, leaving 12 bases of the junction unmatched. This CDR3 contains 16 residues. Germline V lookup: CDR1 LNHDA, CDR2 SQIVND (reference sequence). The CDR3 nucleotides read TGTGCCAGTAGTTTCTTCCTCACTAGCGGGGCAGACATTCAGTACTTC. Encoded protein: CASSFFLTSGADIQYF.

The rearrangement joins TRBV7-9 to TRBJ2-7; TRBD2 aligns across 9 bases. The V gene's germline CDR1 is SEHNR and CDR2 FQNEAQ (reference sequence). Trimming removed 7 bases from V and 3 bases from J; junction bases left unmatched: 7. This CDR3 is 14 amino acids long. The CDR3 DNA reads as TGTGCCAGCACTCTAGCGGGGAGCCGCTACGAGCAGTACTTC. This translates into CASTLAGSRYEQYF.

The V call is TRBV6-6, the J call TRBJ1-6; tentative D call: TRBD1 (5 bases). From germline, CDR1 is MNHNY and CDR2 SVGAGI (reference sequence). This CDR3 contains 15 residues. V dropped 6 bases and J dropped 7 bases, with 16 bases sitting between them. The CDR3 sequence: CASRGKGELNSPLHF. CDR3 sequence (DNA): TGTGCCAGCAGGGGTAAAGGGGAACTAAATTCACCCCTCCACTTT.

This clone was seen only a few times. The chain couples TRBV5-1 to TRBJ1-2; D is uncertain. This CDR3 region has 14 residues. The germline CDR1 and CDR2 sequences are SGHRS and YFSETQ. The V and J ends lost 4 bases and 0 bases respectively, with 10 bases between them. The CDR3 sequence: CASSREFSNYGYTF. For the CDR3, the DNA is TGCGCCAGCAGCCGAGAATTTTCTAACTATGGCTACACCTTC.

The V and J genes are TRBV29-1 and TRBJ1-4, with TRBD1 identical over 7 bases. V dropped 6 bases and J dropped 7; count of bases not matched to a gene: 8. There are 13 residues in the CDR3. CDR1 is SQVTM and CDR2 is ANQGSEA in the germline V gene. CDR3 residues: CSVKQQGSEKLFF. For the CDR3, the DNA is TGCAGCGTCAAGCAACAGGGGAGTGAAAAACTGTTTTTT.

CDR3 sequence (DNA): TGTGCCAGCTCACCGAACAGGCCCTCGACAGGTGAAGCTTTCTTT. This encodes CASSPNRPSTGEAFF. V gene TRBV18 combines with J gene TRBJ1-1, with D tentatively TRBD1 (6 bases). In germline, CDR1 is KGHSH, CDR2 LQKENI. The CDR3 has 15 residues. The V end was cut by 3 bases, the J end by 7 bases, with 18 bases between.

The J gene is TRBJ1-5, the V gene TRBV7-8, with 11 bases that match TRBD1. Losses at the gene ends were 5 bases for V and 6 bases for J; bases not matched to a gene: 6. The CDR3 length is 15 residues. The germline V gene has CDR1 SGHVS and CDR2 FQNEAQ. The CDR3 protein is CASSTGQGAGQPQHF. Here the CDR3 DNA reads TGTGCCAGCAGCACCGGACAGGGGGCTGGTCAGCCCCAGCATTTT.

The chain recombines TRBV2 with TRBJ1-1; D might be TRBD1 (5 bases). V dropped 5 bases and J dropped 6 bases, with 13 bases sitting between them. Looked up from germline, CDR1 is SNHLY and CDR2 is FYNNEI. There are 13 residues in the CDR3. CDR3 DNA: TGTGCCAGCAGTCTAGGGCAGGGCGCTGAAGCTTTCTTT. Protein: CASSLGQGAEAFF.

The J gene is TRBJ2-1, the V gene TRBV5-6, with D perhaps matching TRBD2 (6 bases). There are 15 residues in the CDR3. The V and J ends lost 5 bases and 1 base respectively, with 13 bases between them. CDR1 and CDR2 (germline): SGHDT, YYEEEE. As DNA, the CDR3 is TGTGCCAGCAGTTCGGACGGACTATCCTACAATGAGCAGTTCTTC. Its protein product is CASSSDGLSYNEQFF.

The chain is built from TRBV4-3 and TRBJ1-2, with D possibly TRBD1 on 5 matching bases. V dropped 0 bases and J dropped 2 bases, with 13 bases sitting between them. The CDR3 runs to 16 residues. Germline V gene sequence: CDR1 LGHNA, CDR2 YSLEER. Written as DNA, the CDR3 is TGCGCCAGCAGCCAAGATCCGGGACTTTCAAACTATGGCTACACCTTC. Its translation: CASSQDPGLSNYGYTF.

The chain recombines TRBV9 with TRBJ2-1; 7 bases map to TRBD2. The V gene's germline CDR1 is SGDLS and CDR2 YYNGEE. V lost 4 bases to trimming and J lost 5 bases; unmatched junction nucleotides: 6. This CDR3 spans 14 amino acids. The CDR3 protein is CASSLRGRDNEQFF. As DNA, the CDR3 is TGTGCCAGCAGCTTGCGGGGGAGGGACAATGAGCAGTTCTTC.

The V and J genes are TRBV7-8 and TRBJ1-6; possible D gene TRBD1, 5 bases. The germline V and J ends were trimmed by 6 bases and 5 bases, with 14 bases remaining between them. CDR1 and CDR2 (germline): SGHVS, FQNEAQ. The CDR3 covers 15 residues. CDR3 region: CASSGRRGDNSPLHF. The CDR3 region has the DNA TGTGCCAGCAGTGGGAGGAGAGGGGATAATTCACCCCTCCACTTT.

This chain joins TRBV27 and TRBJ1-4; D perhaps matches TRBD1 (5 bases). CDR1 MNHEY and CDR2 SMNVEV come from the germline V gene (reference sequence). The V end was cut by 7 bases, the J end by 4 bases, with 16 bases between. CDR3 length: 15 amino acids. CDR3 sequence reads: CASMTVTDLNEKLFF. The CDR3, as DNA: TGTGCCAGCATGACGGTGACAGACCTTAATGAAAAACTGTTTTTT. Full variable domain (remainder filled in from reference TRBV27 and TRBJ1-4): EAQVTQNPRYLITVTGKKLTVTCSQNMNHEYMSWYRQDPGLGLRQIYYSMNVEVTDKGDVPEGYKVSRKEKRNFPLILESPSPNQTSLYFCASMTVTDLNEKLFFGSGTQLSVL.

The chain carries TRBV25-1 and TRBJ1-1; 7 positions match TRBD1. The CDR3 consists of 13 residues. Germline V lookup: CDR1 MGHDK, CDR2 SYGVNS. The ends lost 4 bases at V and 5 bases at J; junction bases unmatched: 4. The DNA of the CDR3 is TGTGCCAGCAGTGGGACAGGAAAGACTGAAGCTTTCTTT. Translating it yields CASSGTGKTEAFF.